This T cell receptor beta chain was obtained from a study of T cell responses to AZD1222 COVID-19 vaccine. Study context: Combined were second doses at about 4 or about 12 weeks. Whole-study findings and limits: Females made up more of the donors, who were largely white British, and clonal diversity may have come out too low. Baseline antibody screening turned up just a handful of seropositive AZD1222 recipients. Reportedly, nearly half the spike-specific TCRs target unmutated variant regions.

Using immunoSEQ multiplex PCR, the repertoire was profiled, and TCRdb retains in-frame clones only, with some absent. Of 140,000 to 150,000 clones in the sample, roughly 88% are singletons; the top ten hold roughly 7.3%. The CDR3 sequence is 14 residues long. Trimming cost V 3 bases and J 2 bases, with 9 bases left between them. Germline V gene lookup returns CDR1 ENHRY and CDR2 SYGVKD. About this clone: Its antigen is still unknown.

This sample comprised peripheral blood, obtained on day 0 of AZD1222 vaccination. This clonotype originated in an adult in good health. V and J are TRBV10-3 and TRBJ2-3; D remains ambiguous. The DNA of the CDR3 is TGTGCCATCAGTGACAGGACGAACACAGATACGCAGTATTTT. As protein: CAISDRTNTDTQYF.